This TCR beta chain stems from a study of Graves' ophthalmopathy and Graves' hyperthyroidism. Notes on the study in general: A classifier, a 13-signature model, separated ophthalmopathy from stable hyperthyroidism with approximately 88% sensitivity and 75% to 83% specificity. Blood also harbored most expanded thyroid clonotypes above 0.001 frequency.

In regard to this clonotype: Its antigen is currently unknown. A much bigger clone sits one base away, suggesting this may be a read error.

Uncontrolled infections, other autoimmune diseases, pregnancy or lactation barred patients from enrollment. The CDR3 runs 14 residues. Per germline, CDR1 KGHDR and CDR2 SFDVKD. Trimming removed 6 bases from V and 5 bases from J, with 13 bases in between. Scientists amplified the TCR beta CDR3 regions from RNA transcripts. Second-round multiplex PCR came after a first-round RT-PCR that employed HTBI primers. A single record per CDR3 protein comes from TCRdb applying MiXCR to the multiplex PCR reads. The sample lists about 740,000 distinct CDR3 sequences; 40% were seen once. The sample was peripheral blood. The chain joins TRBV24-1 to TRBJ1-5; D unresolved. The TCR was taken from an adult man with Graves' ophthalmopathy. Here the CDR3 DNA reads TGTGCCACCAGTTCGCTCCACTTGGATCAGCCCCAGCATTTT. Its protein is CATSSLHLDQPQHF.